This T cell receptor (beta chain) was obtained from a study of regulatory T cells in long-lasting Graves disease. Arm-PCR of CDR3 regions with iRepertoire HTBI primers generated TCR beta libraries. In the source study's methods: Sample data revealed fewer than 70 TRBV and more than 13 TRBJ segments. One entry per CDR3 protein, called by TCRdb with MiXCR from the multiplex PCR reads. TCRdb's processing, not the study's, gives the V and J calls here. The data show 350,000 to 450,000 distinct CDR3 sequences, about 15% seen once. The germline V gene encodes CDR1 MNHEY and CDR2 SMNVEV (reference sequence). Trimming removed 3 bases from V and 3 bases from J; junction bases left unmatched: 11. The CDR3 extends over 18 amino acids. This sample's time point: newly diagnosed GD, antithyroid drugs for less than 3 months. RNA isolated from PBMCs was used to make the TCR library. These data also featured in a second study, about T cells in Graves' hyperthyroidism and ophthalmopathy. That report adds: Exclusions: uncontrolled infection, other autoimmune disease, pregnancy, lactation.

This rearrangement joins TRBV27 to TRBJ2-2, with 9 bases lining up with TRBD2. This sequence was found in a woman in her thirties with Graves disease. Sequencing used peripheral blood mononuclear cells (PBMCs), obtained at new diagnosis, from a patient treated with antithyroid drugs. This CDR3 reads CASSFSMGSGGHTGELFF. CDR3 sequence (DNA): TGTGCCAGCAGTTTCTCAATGGGTAGCGGGGGCCACACCGGGGAGCTGTTTTTT.